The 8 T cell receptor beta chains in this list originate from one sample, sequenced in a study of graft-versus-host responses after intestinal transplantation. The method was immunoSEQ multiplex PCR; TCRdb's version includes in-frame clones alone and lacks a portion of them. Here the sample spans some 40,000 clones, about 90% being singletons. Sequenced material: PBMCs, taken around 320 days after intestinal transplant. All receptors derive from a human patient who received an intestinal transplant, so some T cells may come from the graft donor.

The CDR3 is CASSPLGLGEQFF. DNA for the CDR3: TGTGCCAGCAGTCCGCTAGGTTTGGGTGAGCAGTTCTTC. The V call is TRBV27, the J call TRBJ2-1; D not resolved. The CDR3 is 13 residues long. V lost 5 bases and J lost 9, with 14 bases in between. Looked up from germline, CDR1 is MNHEY and CDR2 is SMNVEV (reference sequence).

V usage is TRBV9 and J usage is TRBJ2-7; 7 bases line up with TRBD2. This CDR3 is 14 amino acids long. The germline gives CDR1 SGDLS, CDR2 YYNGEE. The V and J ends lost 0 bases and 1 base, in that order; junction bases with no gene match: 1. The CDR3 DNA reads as TGTGCCAGCAGCGTAGGGCGGGGGTCCTACGAGCAGTACTTC. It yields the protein CASSVGRGSYEQYF. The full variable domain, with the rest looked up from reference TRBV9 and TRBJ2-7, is DSGVTQTPKHLITATGQRVTLRCSPRSGDLSVYWYQQSLDQGLQFLIQYYNGEERAKGNILERFSAQQFPDLHSELNLSSLELGDSALYFCASSVGRGSYEQYFGPGTRLTVT.

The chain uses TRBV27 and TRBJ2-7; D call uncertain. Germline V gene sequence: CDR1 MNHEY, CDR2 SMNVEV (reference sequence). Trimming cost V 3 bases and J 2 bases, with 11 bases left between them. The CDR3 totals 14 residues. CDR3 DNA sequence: TGTGCCAGCAGTTTTCAGGCCGCTCCCTACGAGCAGTACTTC. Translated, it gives CASSFQAAPYEQYF.

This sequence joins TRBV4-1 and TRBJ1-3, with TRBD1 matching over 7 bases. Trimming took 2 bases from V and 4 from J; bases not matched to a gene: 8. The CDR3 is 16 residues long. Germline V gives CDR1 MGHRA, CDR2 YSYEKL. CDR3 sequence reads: CASSQRTGQAGNTIYF. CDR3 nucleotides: TGCGCCAGCAGCCAAAGAACTGGACAGGCCGGAAACACCATATATTTT.

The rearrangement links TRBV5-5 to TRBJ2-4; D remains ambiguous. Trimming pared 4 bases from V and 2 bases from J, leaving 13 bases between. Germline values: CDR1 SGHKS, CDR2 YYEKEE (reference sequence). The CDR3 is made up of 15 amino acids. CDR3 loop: CASSVPGPTKNIQYF. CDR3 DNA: TGTGCCAGCAGCGTACCGGGTCCAACCAAAAACATTCAGTACTTC.

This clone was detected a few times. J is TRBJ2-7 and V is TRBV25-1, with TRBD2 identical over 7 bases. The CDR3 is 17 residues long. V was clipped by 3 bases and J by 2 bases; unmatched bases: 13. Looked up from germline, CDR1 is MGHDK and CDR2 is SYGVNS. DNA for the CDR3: TGTGCCAGCAGTGAGGCCCAGATGGGGGGGAGCGCCTACGAGCAGTACTTC. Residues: CASSEAQMGGSAYEQYF.

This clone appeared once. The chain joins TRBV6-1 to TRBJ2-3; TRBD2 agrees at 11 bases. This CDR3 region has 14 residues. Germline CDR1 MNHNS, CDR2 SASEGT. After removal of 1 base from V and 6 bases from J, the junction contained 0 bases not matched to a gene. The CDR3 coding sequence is TGTGCCAGCAGTGAAGGGACTAGCGGGGATACGCAGTATTTT. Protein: CASSEGTSGDTQYF.

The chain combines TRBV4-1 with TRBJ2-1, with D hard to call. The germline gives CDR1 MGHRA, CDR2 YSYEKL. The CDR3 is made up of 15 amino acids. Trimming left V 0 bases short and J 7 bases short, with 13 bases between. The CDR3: CASSQEGTPPNEQFF. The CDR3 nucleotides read TGCGCCAGCAGCCAAGAGGGTACTCCTCCTAATGAGCAGTTCTTC.